This record looks at one TCR beta chain sequence and its context. CDR3 length: 16 amino acids. The germline gives CDR1 SGHRS, CDR2 YFSETQ. V lost 4 bases to trimming and J lost 4 bases; unmatched junction nucleotides: 12. This entry belongs to a study of T cell responses to AZD1222 COVID-19 vaccine. Some clones are missing from TCRdb's copy, which holds only in-frame ones; the method was immunoSEQ multiplex PCR. The top ten clones hold approximately 15% of a sample with more than 85,000 clones, over 70% of them seen once. This receptor was obtained from an adult in good health. The V and J genes are TRBV5-1 and TRBJ1-1; 8 bases map to TRBD1. The source material was peripheral blood, sampled on day 0 of AZD1222 vaccination. The CDR3 DNA follows: TGCGCCAGCAGCCCCGGACAGGGCTTTTCTGCCACTGAAGCTTTCTTT. Amino acids: CASSPGQGFSATEAFF.